Below, 30 T cell receptor beta chains from the same sample are listed, as sequenced in a study of T-cell memory formation after mild COVID-19. From the 5' RACE reads, TCRdb called clonotypes with MiXCR, one entry per CDR3 protein. The data contain tens of thousands of distinct CDR3 sequences, around 7.7% of them singletons. The sequencing sample was made of PBMCs or a T cell subset sorted from them (not recorded which). These receptors originate from a man younger than 35 who had mild COVID-19 (a few samples of this study predate the infection). Cell type and time point are not known.

This clonotype was seen at least ten times. V usage is TRBV29-1 and J usage is TRBJ2-2; TRBD1 agrees at 10 bases. V was pared by 2 bases and J by 3 bases, with 6 bases of the junction left unmatched. The CDR3 covers 16 residues. The germline CDR1 and CDR2 sequences are SQVTM and ANQGSEA. The CDR3 coding sequence is TGCAGCGTTGAATGGGGACAGGGGACGGACACCGGGGAGCTGTTTTTT. It specifies CSVEWGQGTDTGELFF.

The V and J genes are TRBV7-9 and TRBJ1-1; 8 bases line up with TRBD1. The CDR3 spans 14 residues. Losses at the gene ends were 5 bases for V and 4 bases for J; bases not matched to a gene: 6. Germline V gene lookup returns CDR1 SEHNR and CDR2 FQNEAQ (reference sequence). The CDR3, as DNA: TGTGCCAGCAGCCCGGACAGGGCGAGCACTGAAGCTTTCTTT. As protein: CASSPDRASTEAFF.

The rearrangement links TRBV5-4 to TRBJ2-1; 8 bases are a match to TRBD2. The CDR3 has 15 residues. V gave up 4 bases and J gave up 3 bases; unmatched junction bases: 6. Germline CDR1 SGHNT, CDR2 YYREEE (reference sequence). CDR3 bases: TGTGCCAGCAGCCCCGGGGGGGCGAGCTACAATGAGCAGTTCTTC. Encoded protein: CASSPGGASYNEQFF.

The chain is built from TRBV29-1 and TRBJ1-6; 8 nucleotides line up with TRBD1. The germline V gene has CDR1 SQVTM and CDR2 ANQGSEA. The CDR3 loop spans 13 amino acids. V lost 5 bases and J lost 7; bases outside the gene matches: 4. The CDR3 protein is CSVRGQENSPLHF. Here the CDR3 DNA reads TGCAGCGTTCGGGGACAGGAAAATTCACCCCTCCACTTT.

This clonotype was counted at least ten times. CDR3 nucleotide sequence: TGTGCCAGCAGCTTAGTACCCAGCCCCTCTGGGGCCAACGTCCTGACTTTC. This encodes CASSLVPSPSGANVLTF. The chain combines TRBV7-8 with TRBJ2-6; D is ambiguous. The germline V and J ends were trimmed by 1 base and 0 bases, with 10 bases remaining between them. This CDR3 is 17 amino acids long. Germline CDR1 SGHVS, CDR2 FQNEAQ.

At least ten counts were recorded for this clonotype. The chain combines TRBV20-1 with TRBJ2-1; 8 bases align to TRBD2. Losses at the gene ends were 6 bases for V and 7 bases for J; bases not matched to a gene: 5. The CDR3 spans 12 residues. Per germline, CDR1 DFQATT and CDR2 SNEGSKA (reference sequence). CDR3 coding DNA: TGCAGTGCCCGAGCGGGGGCGAATGAGCAGTTCTTC. This sequence encodes CSARAGANEQFF.

Ten or more counts support this clonotype. The CDR3 loop is CASSFQGQETQYF. CDR3 coding DNA: TGTGCCAGCAGCTTTCAGGGCCAAGAGACCCAGTACTTC. The chain links TRBV7-2 to TRBJ2-5, with D maybe TRBD1 (5 bases). The ends were cut back, 3 bases at V and 1 base at J, with 6 bases in the middle. Germline loops: CDR1 SGHTA, CDR2 FQGNSA. The CDR3 is 13 residues long.

This clonotype has ten or more counts. The V gene is TRBV20-1, the J gene TRBJ2-3; tentatively, D is TRBD2 (5 bases). V dropped 6 bases and J dropped 4 bases, with 14 bases sitting between them. Germline-derived CDR1 and CDR2 are DFQATT and SNEGSKA (reference sequence). The CDR3 sequence is 13 residues long. CDR3 sequence: CSALVGRADTQYF. The CDR3 DNA sequence: TGCAGTGCCCTGGTAGGGCGGGCAGATACGCAGTATTTT.

This clonotype was counted at least ten times. The chain has TRBV6-1 and TRBJ1-1, with D maybe TRBD1 (6 bases). Germline V lookup: CDR1 MNHNS, CDR2 SASEGT. V lost 7 bases, J lost 1 base, and 13 bases lay in between. The length of the CDR3 is 14 residues. CDR3 protein: CASIYRVTNTEAFF. CDR3 coding DNA: TGTGCCAGCATCTACAGGGTAACGAACACTGAAGCTTTCTTT.

In this sample, this clonotype turned up many times. This rearrangement joins TRBV12-3 or TRBV12-4 to TRBJ2-2; D possibly corresponds to TRBD1 (5 bases). V was cut by 6 bases and J by 6 bases, with 14 bases left in between. The CDR3 length is 14 residues. The CDR3 coding sequence is TGTGCCAGCAGCAAACAGGTCTCGTCCGGGGAGCTGTTTTTT. Encoded protein: CASSKQVSSGELFF.

This clonotype has at least ten counts. The V call is TRBV9, the J call TRBJ2-3; D might be TRBD1 (5 bases). The CDR3 has 14 amino acids. CDR1 is SGDLS, CDR2 YYNGEE, per germline. V lost 3 bases and J lost 4, with 12 bases in between. The CDR3 region has the DNA TGTGCCAGCAGCGAGAGTGGGGCGGCAGATACGCAGTATTTT. Its translation is CASSESGAADTQYF.

This clonotype was detected many times. This chain uses TRBV7-8 with TRBJ1-5; possible D gene TRBD1, 6 bases. Looked up from germline, CDR1 is SGHVS and CDR2 is FQNEAQ. The CDR3 length is 16 residues. Trimming removed 5 bases from V and 0 bases from J, with 14 bases in between. CDR3 region: CASSAGQLYSNQPQHF. The CDR3 DNA follows: TGTGCCAGCAGCGCTGGACAGCTTTATAGCAATCAGCCCCAGCATTTT.

In its sample, this clonotype was seen many times. This sequence joins TRBV5-1 and TRBJ2-5; 7 bases are a match to TRBD1. CDR1 and CDR2 (germline): SGHRS, YFSETQ. V was clipped by 4 bases and J by 3 bases; unmatched bases: 15. The CDR3 totals 17 residues. CDR3 residues: CASSPYLGGAEKETQYF. CDR3 sequence (DNA): TGCGCCAGCAGCCCATACTTAGGGGGCGCGGAAAAAGAGACCCAGTACTTC.

This clonotype was counted ten times or more. The CDR3 bases are TGTGCCAGCAGCTACTCCCCCTCCCCCGGGGAGCAGTACTTC. This gives the protein CASSYSPSPGEQYF. V usage is TRBV9 and J usage is TRBJ2-7; no definite D call. Trimming removed 4 bases from V and 7 bases from J, with 18 bases in between. The germline V gene has CDR1 SGDLS and CDR2 YYNGEE. This CDR3 is built from 14 residues.

In its sample, this clonotype was seen many times. The chain employs TRBV5-4 and TRBJ2-4; D tentatively reads TRBD1 or TRBD2 (6 bases each). The CDR3 spans 14 residues. CDR1 and CDR2 (germline): SGHNT, YYREEE (reference sequence). V was trimmed by 1 base and J by 7 bases, leaving 12 bases between them. The CDR3 bases are TGTGCCAGCAGCTTGAAGGGGGGCGGGAACATTCAGTACTTC. This codes for CASSLKGGGNIQYF.

The J gene is TRBJ1-1, the V gene TRBV6-2 or TRBV6-3; TRBD1 might be the D (5 bases). The V gene's germline CDR1 is MNHEY and CDR2 SVGEGT. V lost 7 bases and J lost 0, with 12 bases in between. The CDR3 consists of 14 residues. The CDR3 spells CASIKEGLNTEAFF. CDR3 bases: TGTGCCAGCATAAAGGAGGGGTTGAACACTGAAGCTTTCTTT.

This clonotype came up many times. The V and J genes are TRBV10-2 and TRBJ2-5; 8 bases match TRBD1. Germline V CDR1 and CDR2: WSHSY, SAAADI. The ends lost 6 bases at V and 3 bases at J; junction bases unmatched: 9. The CDR3 consists of 15 residues. The CDR3 DNA reads TGCGCCAGCAGAACTATCACAGGGGGAAAAGAGACCCAGTACTTC. This sequence encodes CASRTITGGKETQYF.

Ten or more counts support this clonotype. V and J are TRBV7-8 and TRBJ2-7; the D call may be TRBD1 or TRBD2 (5 bases each). The V gene lost 4 bases and the J gene lost 9 bases, with 10 bases spanning the gap. The CDR3 is 11 amino acids. From germline, CDR1 is SGHVS and CDR2 FQNEAQ. The CDR3 sequence: CASSSRDAQYF. The CDR3 nucleotides are TGTGCCAGCAGCTCAAGGGACGCGCAGTACTTC.

On this clonotype: A much larger clone is a single base away; this may be a read error. This chain links TRBV5-1 with TRBJ1-4, with no clear D. The CDR3 is 15 residues long. The germline gives CDR1 SGHRS, CDR2 YFSETQ. The DNA for the CDR3 is TGCGCCAGCAGCTTGGGACGAGGACCCGGTGAAAAACTGATTTTT. The encoded protein is CASSLGRGPGEKLIF.

This clonotype was seen repeatedly, ten times or more. The rearrangement uses TRBV7-8 and TRBJ2-1; 7 bases line up with TRBD1. CDR3 length: 15 residues. The J segment lost 4 bases and the V segment lost 3 bases, leaving 6 bases of the junction unmatched. Germline lookup yields CDR1 SGHVS and CDR2 FQNEAQ. The CDR3 sequence is CASSLERTGYNEQFF. The CDR3 DNA follows: TGTGCCAGCAGCTTGGAAAGGACAGGTTACAATGAGCAGTTCTTC.

This chain uses TRBV5-1 with TRBJ2-7; D is possibly TRBD2 (5 bases). Germline CDR1 is SGHRS and CDR2 is YFSETQ. Trimming shortened V by 7 bases and J by 3 bases, and 14 bases separated the two germline ends. The CDR3 length is 13 residues. The CDR3 region has the DNA TGCGCCAGCCATGAGGACGCGGGCTACGAGCAGTACTTC. Translation: CASHEDAGYEQYF. Full variable domain (remainder filled in from reference TRBV5-1 and TRBJ2-7): KAGVTQTPRYLIKTRGQQVTLSCSPISGHRSVSWYQQTPGQGLQFLFEYFSETQRNKGNFPGRFSGRQFSNSRSEMNVSTLELGDSALYLCASHEDAGYEQYFGPGTRLTVT.

This clonotype was recorded many times. This CDR3 reads CATSDPPLDTQYF. For the CDR3, the DNA is TGTGCCACCAGTGATCCGCCCCTTGATACGCAGTATTTT. V gene TRBV24-1 combines with J gene TRBJ2-3; D gene uncertain. Germline values: CDR1 KGHDR, CDR2 SFDVKD. V lost 3 bases and J lost 6, with 9 bases in between. CDR3 size: 13 residues.

A note on this clonotype: Since a much larger clone is just one base distant, this may be a read error. This chain joins TRBV7-6 and TRBJ2-1; TRBD2 agrees at 10 bases. Germline loops: CDR1 SGHVS, CDR2 FNYEAQ. The CDR3 is 18 residues long. CDR3 protein: CASSQAPSGGRYYNEQLF. CDR3 coding DNA: TGTGCCAGCAGCCAGGCTCCTAGCGGGGGCCGGTACTACAATGAGCAGTTATTC.

This clonotype was observed at least ten times. The genes are TRBV7-2 and TRBJ1-1; D call uncertain. Trimming removed 1 base at V and 11 bases at J, with 14 bases between. The length of the CDR3 is 13 residues. Per germline, CDR1 SGHTA and CDR2 FQGNSA. CDR3 amino acids: CASSLDPVGSAFF. The CDR3 DNA is TGTGCCAGCAGCTTAGACCCAGTTGGGAGCGCTTTCTTT. Full variable domain (remainder filled in from reference TRBV7-2 and TRBJ1-1): GAGVSQSPSNKVTEKGKDVELRCDPISGHTALYWYRQSLGQGLEFLIYFQGNSAPDKSGLPSDRFSAERTGGSVSTLTIQRTQQEDSAVYLCASSLDPVGSAFFGQGTRLTVV.

In DNA form, the CDR3 reads TGTGCCAGTACCGGGGTGGCAACTAATGAAAAACTGTTTTTT. Its protein is CASTGVATNEKLFF. The J gene is TRBJ1-4, the V gene TRBV19; D gene unclear. The CDR3 contains 14 residues. The germline V gene has CDR1 LNHDA and CDR2 SQIVND (reference sequence). V gave up 7 bases and J gave up 0 bases, with 9 bases separating them. The variable domain in full, completed from reference TRBV19 and TRBJ1-4, reads DGGITQSPKYLFRKEGQNVTLSCEQNLNHDAMYWYRQDPGQGLRLIYYSQIVNDFQKGDIAEGYSVSREKKESFPLTVTSAQKNPTAFYLCASTGVATNEKLFFGSGTQLSVL.

Concerning this clonotype: This may stem from a read error, because a much larger clone lies one nucleotide away. V gene TRBV4-2 combines with J gene TRBJ2-1; D call uncertain. With 0 bases removed from V and 8 bases from J, the gap between germline ends came to 8 bases. CDR3 size: 13 residues. Germline loops: CDR1 LGHNA, CDR2 YNFKEQ. Here the CDR3 DNA reads TGTGCCAGCAGCCAAGAGGTCTGTGATGAGCAGTTCTTC. Translation gives CASSQEVCDEQFF.

With respect to this clonotype: It may be a read error: a sequence one base away is much more abundant. The chain is built from TRBV7-3 and TRBJ2-3; D unclear. Germline CDR1 and CDR2: SGHTA and FQGTGA. The V end was cut by 6 bases, the J end by 6 bases, with 13 bases between. The CDR3 is 13 residues long. CDR3 nucleotide sequence: TGTGCCAGCAGGAGCCTCGGGTCGGATACGCAGTATTTT. Encoded protein: CASRSLGSDTQYF.

This clonotype was counted a few times. This chain's CDR3 is CATSRDRGADSYNSPLHF. DNA of the CDR3: TGTGCCACCAGCAGAGACAGGGGCGCCGACTCCTATAATTCACCCCTCCACTTT. This chain connects TRBV15 to TRBJ1-6, with a possible D match to TRBD1 (6 bases). The CDR3 has 18 amino acids. Germline-derived CDR1 and CDR2 are LNHNV and YYDKDF (reference sequence). The ends were cut back, 0 bases at V and 0 bases at J, with 12 bases in the middle.

The rearrangement joins TRBV12-3 or TRBV12-4 to TRBJ2-2; 7 bases match TRBD2. The CDR3 loop spans 14 amino acids. V lost 6 bases, J lost 6 bases, and 7 bases stayed unmatched. CDR3 bases: TGTGCCAGCAGCCGGGAGGTGGGGCCCGGGGAGCTGTTTTTT. It codes for CASSREVGPGELFF.

This clonotype was detected ten times or more. The chain is built from TRBV11-2 and TRBJ2-5; D not certain. Germline loops: CDR1 SGHAT, CDR2 FQNNGV. The CDR3 sequence is 13 residues long. Trimming removed 3 bases from V and 5 bases from J, with 10 bases in between. CDR3 DNA sequence: TGTGCCAGCAGCTTGAGTCAGGTGGAGACCCAGTACTTC. Its protein product is CASSLSQVETQYF. Drawing the rest from reference TRBV11-2 and TRBJ2-5, the complete variable domain is EAGVAQSPRYKIIEKRQSVAFWCNPISGHATLYWYQQILGQGPKLLIQFQNNGVVDDSQLPKDRFSAERLKGVDSTLKIQPAKLEDSAVYLCASSLSQVETQYFGPGTRLLVL.